These 27 T cell receptor beta chains were all obtained from the same sample, sequenced in a study of blood T cell repertoires in COVID-19. Only in-frame clones appear in the TCRdb table, and some are missing; sequencing was by immunoSEQ multiplex PCR. The sample has 150,000 to 200,000 clones; roughly four fifths are singletons. The sample consisted of PBMCs or T cells enriched from blood (not recorded which). The receptors here all came from a middle-aged man who had recovered from COVID-19.

V and J are TRBV10-3 and TRBJ2-2, with 7 positions matching TRBD2. The CDR3 has 18 residues. Germline V lookup: CDR1 ENHRY, CDR2 SYGVKD. Unmatched junction bases numbered 13, after V lost 3 bases and J lost 3 bases. In nucleotides, the CDR3 is TGTGCCATCAGTGACCCCCCTGGAAGCGGGGATTACACCGGGGAGCTGTTTTTT. It encodes CAISDPPGSGDYTGELFF.

In its sample, this clone was seen once. In nucleotides, the CDR3 is TGTGCCAGCAGTTCGGGACAAAGTAACTATGGCTACACCTTC. Amino acid sequence: CASSSGQSNYGYTF. The chain is built from TRBV27 and TRBJ1-2; D possibly corresponds to TRBD1 (6 bases). Germline assignment: CDR1 MNHEY and CDR2 SMNVEV (reference sequence). The CDR3 runs 14 residues. Trimming removed 4 bases at V and 1 base at J, with 10 bases between.

This clone was counted many times. The chain links TRBV7-9 to TRBJ2-7, with 9 nucleotides matching TRBD2. The CDR3 consists of 15 residues. Germline V gene data show CDR1 as SEHNR and CDR2 as FQNEAQ (reference sequence). Losses at the gene ends were 1 base for V and 5 bases for J; bases not matched to a gene: 6. The CDR3 DNA sequence: TGTGCCAGCAGCTTAGGCGCGGGAGGGCCTAACGAGCAGTACTTC. Translated, it gives CASSLGAGGPNEQYF.

The chain has TRBV10-3 and TRBJ2-5; 8 bases are shared with TRBD1. The CDR3 has 15 amino acids. After removal of 4 bases from V and 3 bases from J, the junction contained 7 bases not matched to a gene. CDR1 is ENHRY and CDR2 is SYGVKD in the germline V gene. This CDR3 is CAISASGTGKETQYF. DNA for the CDR3: TGTGCCATCAGTGCCTCCGGGACAGGAAAAGAGACCCAGTACTTC.

This clone was detected only a few times. The chain links TRBV15 to TRBJ1-5; tentatively, D is TRBD1 (6 bases). Trimming removed 0 bases from V and 12 bases from J, with 21 bases in between. Germline values: CDR1 LNHNV, CDR2 YYDKDF (reference sequence). The CDR3 length is 16 residues. Here the CDR3 reads CATSRDLMGAGGNQHF. The CDR3 DNA follows: TGTGCCACCAGCAGAGATCTTATGGGGGCAGGAGGTAACCAGCATTTT.

The rearrangement joins TRBV28 to TRBJ1-1, with D unclear. The V gene lost 8 bases and the J gene lost 6 bases, with 13 bases spanning the gap. The CDR3 is made up of 12 amino acids. Looked up from germline, CDR1 is MDHEN and CDR2 is SYDVKM. CDR3 amino acids: CASGTRFPEAFF. The DNA of the CDR3 is TGTGCCAGCGGTACCAGGTTCCCTGAAGCTTTCTTT.

This chain connects TRBV5-5 to TRBJ1-4; 7 bases are shared with TRBD1. V trimming: 7 bases; J trimming: 3 bases; junction bases outside the gene matches: 6. Germline loops: CDR1 SGHKS, CDR2 YYEKEE (reference sequence). The CDR3 totals 14 residues. The CDR3 nucleotides are TGTGCCAGCTACCACGGGACAGCTAATGAAAAACTGTTTTTT. Its translation: CASYHGTANEKLFF.

The gene calls are TRBV7-2 and TRBJ1-6; D gene ambiguous. V was clipped by 1 base and J by 7 bases, with 8 bases between them. Germline V gene lookup returns CDR1 SGHTA and CDR2 FQGNSA. The CDR3 extends over 14 amino acids. As DNA, the CDR3 is TGTGCCAGCAGCTTAGGCGACAAGAATTCACCCCTCCACTTT. Translating it yields CASSLGDKNSPLHF.

This clone was detected only a few times. V and J are TRBV5-6 and TRBJ2-4; weak D call: TRBD2 (7 bases). Germline V lookup: CDR1 SGHDT, CDR2 YYEEEE. This CDR3 region has 15 residues. The V gene lost 4 bases and the J gene lost 6 bases, with 17 bases spanning the gap. CDR3 protein: CASSTLRGDTNIQYF. The CDR3 coding sequence is TGTGCCAGCAGCACCCTTCGGGGGGACACAAACATTCAGTACTTC.

The table lists this clone with a count of one. This chain joins TRBV7-9 and TRBJ2-3; D uncertain. CDR1 and CDR2 (germline): SEHNR, FQNEAQ (reference sequence). The CDR3 loop spans 12 amino acids. V shed 1 base and J shed 5 bases, with 4 bases lying between them. The CDR3 nucleotides read TGTGCCAGCAGCTTAGGGAGAGATACGCAGTATTTT. It encodes CASSLGRDTQYF.

The chain joins TRBV6-1 to TRBJ2-7, with D uncertain. CDR1 is MNHNS, CDR2 SASEGT, per germline. V shed 2 bases and J shed 5 bases, with 7 bases lying between them. CDR3 length: 12 residues. The CDR3, as DNA: TGTGCCAGCAGTGAACAACACCACGAGCAGTACTTC. This translates into CASSEQHHEQYF.

This chain uses TRBV10-3 with TRBJ2-1; D is possibly TRBD2 (5 bases). The CDR3 sequence is 14 residues long. The V gene lost 8 bases and the J gene lost 8 bases, with 19 bases spanning the gap. Per germline, CDR1 ENHRY and CDR2 SYGVKD. The CDR3 sequence: CAISKPPAADEQFF. CDR3 nucleotide sequence: TGTGCCATCTCCAAGCCCCCCGCAGCGGATGAGCAGTTCTTC.

V and J are TRBV5-6 and TRBJ1-1; no reliable D call. Trimming removed 0 bases at V and 8 bases at J, with 11 bases between. CDR3 size: 13 residues. Looked up from germline, CDR1 is SGHDT and CDR2 is YYEEEE. The CDR3 here is CASSLETRSEAFF. DNA of the CDR3: TGTGCCAGCAGCTTGGAGACTCGCTCAGAAGCTTTCTTT.

V gene TRBV2 combines with J gene TRBJ2-7; a weak D match, TRBD2 (5 bases). Germline CDR1 is SNHLY and CDR2 is FYNNEI. The length of the CDR3 is 12 residues. V was cut by 6 bases and J by 4 bases, with 10 bases left in between. CDR3 bases: TGTGCCAGCAGAGGAGGACGTTACGAGCAGTACTTC. Translation: CASRGGRYEQYF.

The chain couples TRBV29-1 to TRBJ2-1; TRBD2 is a possible D gene (6 bases). V shed 7 bases and J shed 3 bases, with 16 bases lying between them. This CDR3 contains 14 residues. Germline lookup yields CDR1 SQVTM and CDR2 ANQGSEA. Here the CDR3 DNA reads TGCAGCGGGCGGGGCGGAGCGGGCTACAATGAGCAGTTCTTC. Translating gives CSGRGGAGYNEQFF.

This sequence joins TRBV9 and TRBJ2-2; 7 bases are shared with TRBD1. CDR3 size: 15 residues. Germline loops: CDR1 SGDLS, CDR2 YYNGEE. V was pared by 0 bases and J by 5 bases, with 4 bases of the junction left unmatched. CDR3 protein: CASSVVTGETGELFF. DNA of the CDR3: TGTGCCAGCAGCGTAGTCACAGGGGAGACCGGGGAGCTGTTTTTT.

The chain couples TRBV5-5 to TRBJ2-5, with 14 bases aligning to TRBD2. CDR1 SGHKS and CDR2 YYEKEE come from the germline V gene (reference sequence). The length of the CDR3 is 19 residues. Trimming cost V 4 bases and J 4 bases; bases outside gene matches: 15. CDR3 DNA sequence: TGTGCCAGCAGCAACGAGCCCCTGGGACTAGCGGGAGTACCAGAGACCCAGTACTTC. Amino acids: CASSNEPLGLAGVPETQYF.

The V call is TRBV9, the J call TRBJ2-1; 8 nucleotides line up with TRBD2. The germline V gene encodes CDR1 SGDLS and CDR2 YYNGEE. The ends lost 3 bases at V and 2 bases at J; junction bases unmatched: 4. The CDR3 covers 15 residues. CDR3 residues: CASSDVAGTYNEQFF. CDR3 nucleotide sequence: TGTGCCAGCAGCGACGTAGCGGGGACCTACAATGAGCAGTTCTTC.

V gene TRBV11-1 combines with J gene TRBJ2-1; D uncertain. Germline CDR1 reads SGHAT; CDR2 reads FQDESV (reference sequence). V was clipped by 1 base and J by 8 bases, with 12 bases between them. The CDR3 length is 14 residues. In nucleotides, the CDR3 is TGTGCCAGCAGCTTAGTAGGAGCCGCCCATGAGCAGTTCTTC. Protein: CASSLVGAAHEQFF.

This chain links TRBV10-3 with TRBJ2-1, with TRBD2 identical over 7 bases. Germline lookup yields CDR1 ENHRY and CDR2 SYGVKD. The trim removed 9 bases at V and 2 bases at J, leaving 10 bases unmatched. This CDR3 contains 15 residues. The CDR3 spells CAMAPGDYAYNEQFF. CDR3 DNA: TGTGCCATGGCCCCCGGGGACTACGCCTACAATGAGCAGTTCTTC.

This chain joins TRBV5-1 and TRBJ2-3; tentative D call: TRBD2 (6 bases). The CDR3 is made up of 13 amino acids. Trimming stripped 3 bases from V and 8 bases from J, with 13 bases between. CDR1 is SGHRS and CDR2 is YFSETQ in the germline V gene. The CDR3 nucleotides read TGCGCCAGCAGCTCAGGTTCGGAGGGTACGCAGTATTTT. Translated, it gives CASSSGSEGTQYF.

The J gene is TRBJ2-7, the V gene TRBV6-1; D is uncertain. The germline V gene has CDR1 MNHNS and CDR2 SASEGT. V lost 1 base to trimming and J lost 2 bases, with 9 bases between them. The length of the CDR3 is 14 residues. CDR3 coding DNA: TGTGCCAGCAGTGAAGGACACCCAACCTACGAGCAGTACTTC. Translation: CASSEGHPTYEQYF.

In regard to this clone: The identical CDR3 is also encoded by other nucleotide sequences in the sample. This chain uses TRBV18 with TRBJ2-3, with a possible D match to TRBD1 (7 bases). Germline values: CDR1 KGHSH, CDR2 LQKENI. The CDR3 sequence is 15 residues long. The V and J ends lost 2 bases and 3 bases respectively, with 12 bases between them. The CDR3 reads CASSPLQGGTDTQYF. The DNA for the CDR3 is TGTGCCAGCTCACCATTGCAGGGGGGTACAGATACGCAGTATTTT.

The chain joins TRBV6-5 to TRBJ2-2; 9 bases match TRBD1. Unmatched junction bases numbered 5, after V lost 5 bases and J lost 4 bases. The CDR3 totals 15 residues. Germline CDR1 MNHEY, CDR2 SVGAGI. CDR3 in amino acids: CASSTETGGTGELFF. In DNA form, the CDR3 reads TGTGCCAGCAGTACTGAGACAGGGGGCACCGGGGAGCTGTTTTTT.

V gene TRBV5-6 combines with J gene TRBJ1-3; unclear D gene. From germline, CDR1 is SGHDT and CDR2 YYEEEE. V lost 0 bases and J 3 bases, leaving 10 bases between the germline ends. The CDR3 is 15 amino acids. For the CDR3, the DNA is TGTGCCAGCAGCTTGGTGGGTCGAGGTGGAAACACCATATATTTT. Amino acids: CASSLVGRGGNTIYF.

The V and J genes are TRBV28 and TRBJ1-5; 8 bases agree with TRBD1. The CDR3 sequence is 17 residues long. Germline V gene lookup returns CDR1 MDHEN and CDR2 SYDVKM. V lost 6 bases and J lost 5; bases outside the gene matches: 15. CDR3: CASSASLRDRTDQPQHF. DNA for the CDR3: TGTGCCAGCAGCGCCAGCCTCCGGGACAGGACCGATCAGCCCCAGCATTTT.

This clone was seen a few times. This chain uses TRBV7-9 with TRBJ1-4, with 8 bases matching TRBD1. With 5 bases clipped from V and 0 bases from J, the junction kept 5 bases outside the gene matches. Germline CDR1 is SEHNR and CDR2 is FQNEAQ (reference sequence). This CDR3 contains 16 residues. The CDR3, as DNA: TGTGCCAGCAGCCCGATACAGGGGGCAACTAATGAAAAACTGTTTTTT. Amino acids: CASSPIQGATNEKLFF.